These T cell receptor beta chains were read from a single sample in a study of beta chain features in type 1 diabetes. The data were produced by immunoSEQ multiplex PCR, yet TCRdb's version contains in-frame clones alone and is incomplete. This table has a few hundred thousand clones, around 12% appearing once. The material sequenced was naive CD4+ T cells from blood. Every receptor here comes from a man aged 18 to 30 in good health. Both conserved end residues are part of each CDR3. A D gene is named only where the DNA matches it firmly. Clone size is given for some rows only: seen once, a few or many times, or a class if the clone is expanded.

V gene: TRBV6-1
clone size: few
J gene: TRBJ2-7
CDR3 length: 13
D gene: -
CDR3 protein: CASSAAGRYEQYF
CDR3 DNA: TGTGCCAGCAGTGCGGCAGGGCGTTACGAGCAGTACTTC

V gene: TRBV19
clone size: -
J gene: TRBJ2-2
CDR3 length: 16
D gene: TRBD2
CDR3 protein: CASSAPPAGFTGELFF
CDR3 DNA: TGTGCCAGTAGCGCCCCCCCAGCGGGGTTCACCGGGGAGCTGTTTTTT

V gene: TRBV7-6
clone size: few
J gene: TRBJ2-3
CDR3 length: 16
D gene: -
CDR3 protein: CASSLVGGGGTDTQYF
CDR3 DNA: TGTGCCAGCAGCTTAGTCGGCGGGGGCGGCACAGATACGCAGTATTTT

V gene: TRBV7-9
clone size: -
J gene: TRBJ2-5
CDR3 length: 13
D gene: -
CDR3 protein: CASSLGVADPFYF
CDR3 DNA: TGTGCCAGCAGCTTAGGGGTAGCGGACCCTTTCTACTTC

V gene: TRBV6-5
clone size: few
J gene: TRBJ2-7
CDR3 length: 12
D gene: -
CDR3 protein: CAAGKGSYEQYF
CDR3 DNA: TGTGCCGCAGGGAAGGGCTCCTACGAGCAGTACTTC

V gene: TRBV7-2
clone size: -
J gene: TRBJ1-2
CDR3 length: 13
D gene: -
CDR3 protein: CASSPESGYGYTF
CDR3 DNA: TGTGCCAGCAGCCCAGAGTCGGGCTATGGCTACACCTTC

V gene: TRBV28
clone size: -
J gene: TRBJ1-6
CDR3 length: 15
D gene: -
CDR3 protein: CASSLSGPTNSPLHF
CDR3 DNA: TGTGCCAGCAGTCTCTCGGGTCCTACCAATTCACCCCTCCACTTT

V gene: TRBV7-2
clone size: few
J gene: TRBJ2-1
CDR3 length: 13
D gene: TRBD2
CDR3 protein: CASSPQRGNEQFF
CDR3 DNA: TGTGCCAGCAGCCCCCAGCGGGGGAATGAGCAGTTCTTC

V gene: TRBV6-5
clone size: few
J gene: TRBJ2-6
CDR3 length: 15
D gene: -
CDR3 protein: CASSLWSSGANVLTF
CDR3 DNA: TGTGCCAGCAGCTTGTGGAGCTCTGGGGCCAACGTCCTGACTTTC

V gene: TRBV6-5
clone size: -
J gene: TRBJ2-2
CDR3 length: 15
D gene: -
CDR3 protein: CASSRGGLNTGELFF
CDR3 DNA: TGTGCCAGCTCGAGGGGGGGCCTGAACACCGGGGAGCTGTTTTTT

V gene: TRBV4-2
clone size: few
J gene: TRBJ2-5
CDR3 length: 15
D gene: -
CDR3 protein: CASSQDEGADGTQYF
CDR3 DNA: TGTGCCAGCAGCCAAGATGAGGGTGCCGATGGGACCCAGTACTTC

V gene: TRBV19
clone size: -
J gene: TRBJ2-7
CDR3 length: 15
D gene: TRBD2
CDR3 protein: CASRPGTSASYEQYF
CDR3 DNA: TGTGCCAGCAGGCCCGGGACTAGCGCTTCCTACGAGCAGTACTTC

V gene: TRBV4-2
clone size: few
J gene: TRBJ2-3
CDR3 length: 16
D gene: -
CDR3 protein: CASTLEISAGGDTQYF
CDR3 DNA: TGTGCCAGCACACTTGAAATCTCGGCCGGAGGGGATACGCAGTATTTT

V gene: TRBV9
clone size: few
J gene: TRBJ1-2
CDR3 length: 12
D gene: TRBD1
CDR3 protein: CASSARQGGYTF
CDR3 DNA: TGTGCCAGCAGCGCCAGACAGGGTGGCTACACCTTC

V gene: TRBV10-3
clone size: -
J gene: TRBJ2-3
CDR3 length: 15
D gene: TRBD1
CDR3 protein: CAISGGQGITDTQYF
CDR3 DNA: TGTGCCATCAGTGGCGGACAGGGGATCACAGATACGCAGTATTTT

V gene: TRBV9
clone size: -
J gene: TRBJ2-7
CDR3 length: 15
D gene: TRBD2
CDR3 protein: CASSVDAGGSYEQYF
CDR3 DNA: TGTGCCAGCAGCGTAGACGCGGGAGGGAGCTACGAGCAGTACTTC

V gene: TRBV21-1
clone size: few
J gene: TRBJ2-1
CDR3 length: 14
D gene: -
CDR3 protein: CASNKDTPYNEQFF
CDR3 DNA: TGTGCCAGCAACAAGGACACACCCTACAATGAGCAGTTCTTC

V gene: TRBV6-1
clone size: few
J gene: TRBJ2-1
CDR3 length: 15
D gene: TRBD2
CDR3 protein: CASRGLADSYNEQFF
CDR3 DNA: TGTGCCAGCCGGGGACTAGCGGACTCCTACAATGAGCAGTTCTTC

V gene: TRBV7-3
clone size: -
J gene: TRBJ2-3
CDR3 length: 14
D gene: -
CDR3 protein: CASSSEPGTDTQYF
CDR3 DNA: TGTGCCAGCAGCAGCGAGCCGGGCACAGATACGCAGTATTTT

V gene: TRBV19
clone size: -
J gene: TRBJ1-1
CDR3 length: 14
D gene: -
CDR3 protein: CASSQLQGNTEAFF
CDR3 DNA: TGTGCCAGTAGTCAACTACAGGGGAACACTGAAGCTTTCTTT

V gene: TRBV27
clone size: -
J gene: TRBJ2-6
CDR3 length: 17
D gene: -
CDR3 protein: CATLGGRPYIGANVLTF
CDR3 DNA: TGTGCCACCTTGGGGGGAAGGCCCTACATAGGGGCCAACGTCCTGACTTTC

V gene: TRBV7-6
clone size: few
J gene: TRBJ2-7
CDR3 length: 16
D gene: TRBD2
CDR3 protein: CASSPGGLAGSYEQYF
CDR3 DNA: TGTGCCAGCAGCCCCGGGGGACTAGCGGGATCTTACGAGCAGTACTTC

V gene: TRBV6-5
clone size: few
J gene: TRBJ2-3
CDR3 length: 15
D gene: -
CDR3 protein: CASSPGTLSTDTQYF
CDR3 DNA: TGTGCCAGCAGTCCCGGGACTCTTAGCACAGATACGCAGTATTTT

V gene: TRBV4-3
clone size: few
J gene: TRBJ2-1
CDR3 length: 15
D gene: TRBD2
CDR3 protein: CASSQNPTSGDEQFF
CDR3 DNA: TGCGCCAGCAGCCAAAACCCGACTAGCGGGGATGAGCAGTTCTTC

V gene: TRBV7-9
clone size: -
J gene: TRBJ2-2
CDR3 length: 14
D gene: -
CDR3 protein: CASSRGSSTGELFF
CDR3 DNA: TGTGCCAGCAGCCGGGGTTCAAGCACCGGGGAGCTGTTTTTT

V gene: TRBV6-6
clone size: -
J gene: TRBJ2-4
CDR3 length: 14
D gene: -
CDR3 protein: CASSSGLAKNIQYF
CDR3 DNA: TGTGCCAGCAGTTCGGGGTTGGCCAAAAACATTCAGTACTTC

V gene: TRBV5-4
clone size: few
J gene: TRBJ2-5
CDR3 length: 16
D gene: -
CDR3 protein: CASSLASSVFAETQYF
CDR3 DNA: TGTGCCAGCAGCTTGGCCTCCTCGGTATTCGCAGAGACCCAGTACTTC

V gene: TRBV7-9
clone size: few
J gene: TRBJ2-3
CDR3 length: 14
D gene: -
CDR3 protein: CASSFSGSTDTQYF
CDR3 DNA: TGTGCCAGCAGCTTTAGCGGAAGCACAGATACGCAGTATTTT

V gene: TRBV30
clone size: few
J gene: TRBJ2-7
CDR3 length: 15
D gene: TRBD2
CDR3 protein: CAWIRGGSSSYEQYF
CDR3 DNA: TGTGCCTGGATCCGGGGGGGCTCCAGCTCCTACGAGCAGTACTTC

V gene: TRBV30
clone size: -
J gene: TRBJ2-7
CDR3 length: 12
D gene: TRBD1
CDR3 protein: CAWSGQGNEQYF
CDR3 DNA: TGTGCCTGGAGCGGACAGGGAAACGAGCAGTACTTC

V gene: TRBV29-1
clone size: few
J gene: TRBJ2-2
CDR3 length: 14
D gene: -
CDR3 protein: CSAGNRPNTGELFF
CDR3 DNA: TGCAGCGCCGGGAACAGACCCAACACCGGGGAGCTGTTTTTT

V gene: TRBV5-1
clone size: few
J gene: TRBJ2-7
CDR3 length: 15
D gene: -
CDR3 protein: CASSLVRGGRDEQYF
CDR3 DNA: TGCGCCAGCAGCTTGGTAAGGGGGGGCAGGGACGAGCAGTACTTC

V gene: TRBV29-1
clone size: many
J gene: TRBJ2-7
CDR3 length: 13
D gene: -
CDR3 protein: CSVGQSGSYEQYF
CDR3 DNA: TGCAGCGTTGGGCAATCGGGCTCCTACGAGCAGTACTTC

V gene: TRBV14
clone size: -
J gene: TRBJ2-1
CDR3 length: 14
D gene: -
CDR3 protein: CASSQTGVYNEQFF
CDR3 DNA: TGTGCCAGCAGCCAAACGGGAGTCTACAATGAGCAGTTCTTC

V gene: TRBV2
clone size: few
J gene: TRBJ2-7
CDR3 length: 14
D gene: -
CDR3 protein: CASRNDRMLYEQYF
CDR3 DNA: TGTGCCAGCAGAAACGACAGGATGCTTTACGAGCAGTACTTC

V gene: TRBV28
clone size: few
J gene: TRBJ2-7
CDR3 length: 12
D gene: TRBD2
CDR3 protein: CASLAGGIEQYF
CDR3 DNA: TGTGCCTCGCTAGCGGGGGGCATCGAGCAGTACTTC

V gene: TRBV9
clone size: -
J gene: TRBJ1-4
CDR3 length: 15
D gene: TRBD1
CDR3 protein: CASSATNRGDEKLFF
CDR3 DNA: TGTGCCAGCAGCGCTACTAACAGGGGGGATGAAAAACTGTTTTTT

V gene: TRBV28
clone size: -
J gene: TRBJ2-7
CDR3 length: 13
D gene: -
CDR3 protein: CASSLGTLYEQYF
CDR3 DNA: TGTGCCAGCAGTTTGGGCACCCTCTACGAGCAGTACTTC

V gene: TRBV7-3
clone size: -
J gene: TRBJ1-1
CDR3 length: 16
D gene: TRBD1
CDR3 protein: CASSLTVTGDHTEAFF
CDR3 DNA: TGTGCCAGCAGCTTAACGGTTACAGGGGATCACACTGAAGCTTTCTTT

V gene: TRBV7-2
clone size: few
J gene: TRBJ1-6
CDR3 length: 16
D gene: TRBD1
CDR3 protein: CASSRLRTGGSSPLHF
CDR3 DNA: TGTGCCAGCAGCAGACTTAGGACAGGGGGCTCTTCACCCCTCCACTTT

V gene: TRBV28
clone size: -
J gene: TRBJ2-1
CDR3 length: 15
D gene: TRBD2
CDR3 protein: CASRKGGGDYNEQFF
CDR3 DNA: TGTGCCAGCAGAAAGGGCGGGGGGGATTACAATGAGCAGTTCTTC

V gene: TRBV20-1
clone size: few
J gene: TRBJ1-1
CDR3 length: 11
D gene: -
CDR3 protein: CSASRNTEAFF
CDR3 DNA: TGCAGTGCGAGCCGGAACACTGAAGCTTTCTTT

V gene: TRBV15
clone size: -
J gene: TRBJ2-1
CDR3 length: 15
D gene: -
CDR3 protein: CATSSLVVGRDEQFF
CDR3 DNA: TGTGCCACCAGCAGCCTAGTCGTAGGTCGAGATGAGCAGTTCTTC

V gene: TRBV7-2
clone size: -
J gene: TRBJ2-7
CDR3 length: 14
D gene: TRBD2
CDR3 protein: CASSPGLAGVEQYF
CDR3 DNA: TGTGCCAGCAGCCCGGGGCTAGCGGGAGTCGAGCAGTACTTC

V gene: TRBV7-6
clone size: -
J gene: TRBJ2-1
CDR3 length: 12
D gene: TRBD1
CDR3 protein: CASSLDRDRVFF
CDR3 DNA: TGTGCCAGCAGCTTAGACCGGGACAGGGTCTTCTTC

V gene: TRBV5-4
clone size: -
J gene: TRBJ2-3
CDR3 length: 16
D gene: -
CDR3 protein: CASSLGRDSFTDTQYF
CDR3 DNA: TGTGCCAGCAGCTTGGGTCGGGACTCCTTCACAGATACGCAGTATTTT

V gene: TRBV6-5
clone size: few
J gene: TRBJ1-1
CDR3 length: 15
D gene: -
CDR3 protein: CASSYSSGLNTEAFF
CDR3 DNA: TGTGCCAGCAGTTACTCTTCAGGGTTGAACACTGAAGCTTTCTTT

V gene: TRBV7-8
clone size: few
J gene: TRBJ1-6
CDR3 length: 16
D gene: TRBD1
CDR3 protein: CASSLEGQGVSSPLHF
CDR3 DNA: TGTGCCAGTAGCTTAGAGGGACAGGGAGTTAGTTCACCCCTCCACTTT

V gene: TRBV7-9
clone size: -
J gene: TRBJ1-1
CDR3 length: 13
D gene: -
CDR3 protein: CASSPFLGAEAFF
CDR3 DNA: TGTGCCAGCAGCCCATTTTTGGGAGCTGAAGCTTTCTTT

V gene: TRBV7-2
clone size: -
J gene: TRBJ2-1
CDR3 length: 15
D gene: TRBD2
CDR3 protein: CASRPTSGRSNEQFF
CDR3 DNA: TGTGCCAGCAGGCCGACTAGCGGGAGAAGTAATGAGCAGTTCTTC

V gene: TRBV19
clone size: -
J gene: TRBJ2-5
CDR3 length: 13
D gene: -
CDR3 protein: CASSGGRTETQYF
CDR3 DNA: TGTGCCAGTAGTGGAGGACGGACAGAGACCCAGTACTTC

V gene: TRBV19
clone size: few
J gene: TRBJ2-5
CDR3 length: 13
D gene: -
CDR3 protein: CASSIDRQETQYF
CDR3 DNA: TGTGCCAGTAGTATAGACCGTCAAGAGACCCAGTACTTC

V gene: TRBV18
clone size: few
J gene: TRBJ2-1
CDR3 length: 14
D gene: -
CDR3 protein: CASSQARGSNEQFF
CDR3 DNA: TGTGCCAGCTCACAGGCCCGGGGATCCAATGAGCAGTTCTTC

V gene: TRBV7-3
clone size: few
J gene: TRBJ1-2
CDR3 length: 13
D gene: TRBD1
CDR3 protein: CASSLRTGDGYTF
CDR3 DNA: TGTGCCAGCAGCCTCAGGACAGGGGATGGCTACACCTTC

V gene: TRBV29-1
clone size: few
J gene: TRBJ1-4
CDR3 length: 13
D gene: -
CDR3 protein: CSVVGGPGEKLFF
CDR3 DNA: TGCAGCGTCGTCGGGGGGCCGGGTGAAAAACTGTTTTTT

V gene: TRBV11-1
clone size: -
J gene: TRBJ1-1
CDR3 length: 13
D gene: -
CDR3 protein: CASSLALEAEAFF
CDR3 DNA: TGTGCCAGCAGCTTAGCGTTGGAGGCTGAAGCTTTCTTT

V gene: TRBV9
clone size: -
J gene: TRBJ1-1
CDR3 length: 15
D gene: -
CDR3 protein: CASSVDVVRRTEAFF
CDR3 DNA: TGTGCCAGCAGCGTAGACGTAGTCAGGCGTACTGAAGCTTTCTTT